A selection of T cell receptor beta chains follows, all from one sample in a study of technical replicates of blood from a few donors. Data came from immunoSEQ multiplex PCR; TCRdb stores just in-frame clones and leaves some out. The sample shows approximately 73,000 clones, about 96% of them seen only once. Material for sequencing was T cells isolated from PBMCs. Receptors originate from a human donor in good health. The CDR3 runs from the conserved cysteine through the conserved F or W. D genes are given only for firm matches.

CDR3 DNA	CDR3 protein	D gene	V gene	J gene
TGTGCCAGCAGCCTCAAGTTGATGCAGGTTTATCAGCCCCAGCATTTT	CASSLKLMQVYQPQHF	NA	TRBV4-2	TRBJ1-5
TGTGCCACCAGCAGAGATAGGACTACATACGAGCAGTACTTC	CATSRDRTTYEQYF	NA	TRBV15	TRBJ2-7
TGTGCCAGCAGCTTCGGGACAATGAACACTGAAGCTTTCTTT	CASSFGTMNTEAFF	NA	TRBV7-3	TRBJ1-1
TGCGCCAGCAGCTTCTCGGGACAGGGGGATGGCTACACCTTC	CASSFSGQGDGYTF	TRBD1	TRBV5-1	TRBJ1-2
TGTGCCAGCAGTTACATCCGGACAGATAACTATGGCTACACCTTC	CASSYIRTDNYGYTF	NA	TRBV6-6	TRBJ1-2
TGTGCCACCAGCAGAGATGTTCTAGCGGGAGGGCTCGAGCAGTACTTC	CATSRDVLAGGLEQYF	TRBD2	TRBV15	TRBJ2-7
TGTGCCAGCAGAGATACAGGCGGCCGCGGCTACACCTTC	CASRDTGGRGYTF	NA	TRBV6-5	TRBJ1-2
TGTGCCAGCAGCTTATTTAGCAATGAGCAGTTCTTC	CASSLFSNEQFF	NA	TRBV7-9	TRBJ2-1
TGTGCCAGCCTGGAGAACGGAGCCTACGAGCAGTACTTC	CASLENGAYEQYF	NA	TRBV2	TRBJ2-7
TGTGCCAGCAGCGTAGGGGGGGGGACCGAGCAGTACTTC	CASSVGGGTEQYF	TRBD2	TRBV9	TRBJ2-7
TGTGCCAGCAGCGGGGGGATTAACGAGCAGTACTTC	CASSGGINEQYF	NA	TRBV13	TRBJ2-7
TGTGCCACCCAAGATGGTATTGAGGGCTACACCTTC	CATQDGIEGYTF	NA	TRBV10-3	TRBJ1-2
TGTGCCAGCAGCTTGAGTGCGGGAGGGAGAAACACCGGGGAGCTGTTTTTT	CASSLSAGGRNTGELFF	TRBD2	TRBV5-4	TRBJ2-2